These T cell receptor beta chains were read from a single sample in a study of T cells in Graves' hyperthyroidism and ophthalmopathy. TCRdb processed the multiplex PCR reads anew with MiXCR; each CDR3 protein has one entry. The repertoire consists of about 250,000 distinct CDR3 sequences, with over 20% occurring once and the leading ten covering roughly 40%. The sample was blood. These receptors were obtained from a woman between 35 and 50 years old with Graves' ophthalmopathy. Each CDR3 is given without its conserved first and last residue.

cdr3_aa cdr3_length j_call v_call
ASSEQGVGQPQH 12 TRBJ1-5 TRBV9
ASRQDRQPYNSPLH 14 TRBJ1-6 TRBV27
ASSEKSTNTGELF 13 TRBJ2-2 TRBV25-1
ASSSDSAVTGELF 13 TRBJ2-2 TRBV6-4
ASGQGNIQY 9 TRBJ2-4 TRBV6-1
ASTISPGARGYT 12 TRBJ1-2 TRBV28
ASSPQGPLATGELF 14 TRBJ2-2 TRBV11-2
ASSRHSGHPSNQPQH 15 TRBJ1-5 TRBV12-3/TRBV12-4
ASKKGQDNSPLH 12 TRBJ1-6 TRBV7-2
ASSLIAVGETQY 12 TRBJ2-5 TRBV12-3/TRBV12-4
ASSSVYEAF 9 TRBJ1-1 TRBV7-9
ASSLSSSSTWFSNTEAF 17 TRBJ1-1 TRBV28
ASSLLSNQPQH 11 TRBJ1-5 TRBV28
ASETIIGTEAF 11 TRBJ1-1 TRBV11-2
ASRPTDTFYEQY 12 TRBJ2-7 TRBV28
SASESGLNQPQH 12 TRBJ1-5 TRBV20-1
ASSEATGSPQY 11 TRBJ2-5 TRBV6-1
ASSLEGLFEAF 11 TRBJ1-1 TRBV5-1
ASTVAGGFQETQY 13 TRBJ2-5 TRBV19
ASSSGLAGLSSYEQY 15 TRBJ2-7 TRBV12-3/TRBV12-4
ASSTSGELF 9 TRBJ2-2 TRBV19
ASRETGARSPLH 12 TRBJ1-6 TRBV2
SNARSGQGAYEQY 13 TRBJ2-7 TRBV20-1
ASSAYPQHRNTEAF 14 TRBJ1-1 TRBV9
ASRMTSGFYEQY 12 TRBJ2-7 TRBV27
ASMGLENTGELF 12 TRBJ2-2 TRBV19
ASSPHRDSPLH 11 TRBJ1-6 TRBV18
ASTANTDTQY 10 TRBJ2-3 TRBV28
ASSLAQGTNYGYT 13 TRBJ1-2 TRBV7-8
ATMGSGNTGELF 12 TRBJ2-2 TRBV24-1
ASSRPGTSGRALDTQY 16 TRBJ2-3 TRBV6-5
ASSTRGWIAYGYT 13 TRBJ1-2 TRBV6-1
AWRVGGHYGYT 11 TRBJ1-2 TRBV30
ASSQVNSQETQY 12 TRBJ2-5 TRBV4-2
ASSMTAKGYGYT 12 TRBJ1-2 TRBV19
ASSLNGGTGELF 12 TRBJ2-2 TRBV27
ASSYSIGTLYGYT 13 TRBJ1-2 TRBV6-5
AWKDGLGTEAF 11 TRBJ1-1 TRBV30
ASSEGKWARQDEQY 14 TRBJ2-7 TRBV25-1
AIGTGGLMKY 10 TRBJ2-4 TRBV10-3
ASSLARSSSYEQY 13 TRBJ2-7 TRBV7-2
ASSMYGAGELF 11 TRBJ2-2 TRBV19
ASSFDSLNTEAF 12 TRBJ1-1 TRBV12-3/TRBV12-4
AISESKGAGTQY 12 TRBJ2-5 TRBV10-3
ASSSTGGVYEQY 12 TRBJ2-7 TRBV7-2
SALTGTGATDTQY 13 TRBJ2-3 TRBV20-1
SAETPSTDTQY 11 TRBJ2-3 TRBV20-1
SVAAGLSYNEQF 12 TRBJ2-1 TRBV29-1
ASSQESPGVPGYEQY 15 TRBJ2-7 TRBV3-1
ASRSIYGSYYGYT 13 TRBJ1-2 TRBV6-1
ASSPGVGEQY 10 TRBJ2-7 TRBV12-3/TRBV12-4
AWGMEGRRNTIY 12 TRBJ1-3 TRBV30
ASSLGGDSGNTIY 13 TRBJ1-3 TRBV12-3/TRBV12-4
ASRSDSRSNQPQH 13 TRBJ1-5 TRBV6-1